This is a list of T cell receptor beta chains from one sample in a study of OX40 agonist ivuxolimab in advanced cancers. The repertoire was sequenced with immunoSEQ multiplex PCR; TCRdb's copy has only in-frame clones and lacks some. This table holds roughly 70,000 clones, roughly 85% found once. This specimen consisted of CD4+ or CD8+ T cells sorted from blood, obtained in a trial of the OX40 agonist ivuxolimab. All receptors derive from an adult with an advanced solid tumor such as melanoma, head and neck, liver or kidney cancer. Each CDR3 is given with its conserved first and last residue. D genes are given only for firm matches. Size is omitted from some rows. Given values are once, few, many or a class for expanded clones.

clone_size	v_call	d_call	j_call	cdr3_nt	cdr3_aa
-	TRBV11-2	-	TRBJ2-7	TGTGCCAGCAGCTTAGTGAGCTTAGCCTACGAGCAGTACTTC	CASSLVSLAYEQYF
-	TRBV5-4	-	TRBJ2-7	TGTGCCAGCAGCCAAGGGCAGGGGACCTACGAGCAGTACTTC	CASSQGQGTYEQYF
-	TRBV11-3	-	TRBJ2-2	TGTGCCAGCAGCCCCGCCTGGGAGGGGACATACACCGGGGAGCTGTTTTTT	CASSPAWEGTYTGELFF
-	TRBV11-2	TRBD2	TRBJ2-7	TGTGCCAGCAGCTTTACTAGCGGGGGGGTAAACGAGCAGTACTTC	CASSFTSGGVNEQYF
-	TRBV7-2	-	TRBJ1-2	TGTGCCAGCAGCCCACCTGGAAGGGCTACCCTCGATGGCTACACCTTC	CASSPPGRATLDGYTF
-	TRBV5-8	-	TRBJ2-5	TGTGCCAGCAGCTTGGTAACAGGGAATCGTCGGGAGACCCAGTACTTC	CASSLVTGNRRETQYF
-	TRBV28	-	TRBJ1-1	TGTGCCAGCAGTTTAAGTTCCTGGCGGGGCACTGAAGCTTTCTTT	CASSLSSWRGTEAFF
-	TRBV11-2	-	TRBJ1-6	TGTGCCAGCAGCTTACCGCGGACAGCGGGTAATTCACCCCTCCACTTT	CASSLPRTAGNSPLHF
once	TRBV30	-	TRBJ1-1	TGTGCCTGGAGTGTAACAAGGCCGGGCGGTAACACTGAAGCTTTCTTT	CAWSVTRPGGNTEAFF
-	TRBV7-7	-	TRBJ1-4	TGTGCCAGCAGCCCAGGACTGATAGGAACTAATGAAAAACTGTTTTTT	CASSPGLIGTNEKLFF
few	TRBV2	TRBD1	TRBJ2-5	TGTGCCAGCAACCGAGACAGGGGGCCAGAGACCCAGTACTTC	CASNRDRGPETQYF
-	TRBV19	-	TRBJ1-1	TGTGCCAGTACCGCGATGGGAACTGAAGCTTTCTTT	CASTAMGTEAFF
-	TRBV6-5	TRBD1	TRBJ1-6	TGTGCCAGCAGTTGGGGACAGGGAAGATCACCCCTCCACTTT	CASSWGQGRSPLHF
-	TRBV11-3	TRBD2	TRBJ2-2	TGTGCCAGCAGCCCCCTCCTAGCGGGGGCTGCTAACACCGGGGAGCTGTTTTTT	CASSPLLAGAANTGELFF
once	TRBV7-7	-	TRBJ2-7	TGTGCTAGCAGCCCGCGGGACGGTCCCTACGAGCAGTACTTC	CASSPRDGPYEQYF
-	TRBV7-6	TRBD2	TRBJ2-3	TGTGCCAGCAGCCAATACTCTAGCGGGGGGATCACAGATACGCAGTATTTT	CASSQYSSGGITDTQYF
-	TRBV5-4	-	TRBJ1-2	TGTGCCAGCAGCATAGGGGGGGAAGGCTACACCTTC	CASSIGGEGYTF
-	TRBV5-1	TRBD1	TRBJ2-5	TGCGCCAGCAGGGTGCAGGGGGTCGGTGTAGAGACCCAGTACTTC	CASRVQGVGVETQYF
-	TRBV7-9	TRBD1	TRBJ1-3	TGTGCCAGCAAAACCACAGGGGGCTCTGGAAACACCATATATTTT	CASKTTGGSGNTIYF
-	TRBV10-3	TRBD1	TRBJ1-4	TGTGCCATCAGTGATCCGGGACAGGGAAATGAAAAACTGTTTTTT	CAISDPGQGNEKLFF
few	TRBV29-1	-	TRBJ1-1	TGCAGCGTTGCTCAGGGGAACACTGAAGCTTTCTTT	CSVAQGNTEAFF
once	TRBV5-1	TRBD1	TRBJ2-3	TGCGCCAGCAGCTTTACAGGGGGTCAGACAGATACGCAGTATTTT	CASSFTGGQTDTQYF
-	TRBV5-1	-	TRBJ1-4	TGCGCCAGCAGTCCGTCAAGTGGGGGGCAGCGAGAAAAACTGTTTTTT	CASSPSSGGQREKLFF
-	TRBV27	-	TRBJ1-1	TGTGCCAGCAGTTCGAGTCAGTCGAACACTGAAGCTTTCTTT	CASSSSQSNTEAFF
-	TRBV19	TRBD1	TRBJ2-6	TGTGCCAGTACCCCTATAGGGGGCGCACTGACTGGGGCCAACGTCCTGACTTTC	CASTPIGGALTGANVLTF
-	TRBV6-6	TRBD1	TRBJ1-1	TGTGCCAGCACCCAGGGGGACAGGGGATCTGAAGCTTTCTTT	CASTQGDRGSEAFF
-	TRBV11-2	-	TRBJ1-2	TGTGCCAGCAGCTCGGACAGTTATACCGGCTATGGCTACACCTTC	CASSSDSYTGYGYTF
-	TRBV12-5	-	TRBJ1-1	TGTGCTAGTGGGCGGGACACCCTGAACACTGAAGCTTTCTTT	CASGRDTLNTEAFF
-	TRBV12-5	-	TRBJ2-7	TGTGCTAGTGGTTTGGCTCAGGGGAACTACGAGCAGTACTTC	CASGLAQGNYEQYF
-	TRBV18	-	TRBJ2-2	TGTGCCAGCTCACCAGACACGGATATGAACACCGGGGAGCTGTTTTTT	CASSPDTDMNTGELFF
-	TRBV7-2	-	TRBJ2-3	TGTGCCAGCAGCCTCCGGGACTTTTCAGATACGCAGTATTTT	CASSLRDFSDTQYF
once	TRBV18	-	TRBJ1-5	TGTGCCAGCTCGCCAGGGTCCGGCGGGAGCAATCAGCCCCAGCATTTT	CASSPGSGGSNQPQHF
few	TRBV2	-	TRBJ1-5	TGTGCCAGCAGTGAAGCAGTACGGAATCAGCCCCAGCATTTT	CASSEAVRNQPQHF
-	TRBV6-5	TRBD1	TRBJ1-2	TGTGCCAGCAGTTACTCGACGGACAGGGGGCGCGAGGGCTACACCTTC	CASSYSTDRGREGYTF
-	TRBV7-9	TRBD2	TRBJ2-5	TGTGCCAGCAGCCCGTTGCGGGAGGAGACCCAGTACTTC	CASSPLREETQYF
-	TRBV19	-	TRBJ1-2	TGTGCCAGTAGTAGTCGACAGTGGGAGATTGATGGCTACACCTTC	CASSSRQWEIDGYTF
-	TRBV27	-	TRBJ2-7	TGTGCCAGCAGTTTAGAAGGGCACAGGGTCTCCTACGAGCAGTACTTC	CASSLEGHRVSYEQYF
-	TRBV7-2	-	TRBJ1-4	TGTGCCAGCAGCTTACGAGACGGAGATGAAAAACTGTTTTTT	CASSLRDGDEKLFF
-	TRBV5-1	TRBD2	TRBJ2-3	TGCGCCAGCAGCTTGGAAGTTAGCGGGTTTAGAGATACGCAGTATTTT	CASSLEVSGFRDTQYF
-	TRBV5-4	-	TRBJ2-2	TGTGCCAGCAGCTTGGGCGGCGCGAACACCGGGGAGCTGTTTTTT	CASSLGGANTGELFF
-	TRBV21-1	-	TRBJ1-4	TGTGCCAGCACACAACCCCCAGGGCCCTATGAAAAACTGTTTTTT	CASTQPPGPYEKLFF
-	TRBV7-9	-	TRBJ2-7	TGTGCCAGCAGCTTATCACAGGGTCCCTACGAGCAGTACTTC	CASSLSQGPYEQYF
-	TRBV30	-	TRBJ1-4	TGTGCCTGGGGTGGTAGCGGGGCTTGGGGGAAACTGTTTTTT	CAWGGSGAWGKLFF
-	TRBV19	-	TRBJ1-6	TGTGCCAGTAGTACTCAGCCAAAGAATTCACCCCTCCACTTT	CASSTQPKNSPLHF
-	TRBV15	-	TRBJ2-4	TGTGCCACCAGCAGAGATTATGTGGTGGACGGGGCCAAAAACATTCAGTACTTC	CATSRDYVVDGAKNIQYF
-	TRBV6-1	-	TRBJ2-7	TGTGCCAGCAGTGAAATCAGGCACGAGCAGTACTTC	CASSEIRHEQYF
-	TRBV12-5	TRBD1	TRBJ1-5	TGTGCTAGTGGTTTCAGTACCGGGACAGTTAGTAATCAGCCCCAGCATTTT	CASGFSTGTVSNQPQHF
-	TRBV5-8	TRBD1	TRBJ1-4	TGTGCCAGCAGCTTGGGACAGGGGGCGAATGAAAAACTGTTTTTT	CASSLGQGANEKLFF
-	TRBV9	-	TRBJ2-3	TGTGCCAGCAGCGTAGGGTCGGGGGGCCATAGCACAGATACGCAGTATTTT	CASSVGSGGHSTDTQYF
-	TRBV7-7	TRBD2	TRBJ2-7	TGTGCCAGCAGCCCCAGCCTAGCGGGAGAGCAGTACTTC	CASSPSLAGEQYF
-	TRBV18	-	TRBJ2-3	TGTGCCAGCTCACCGCTCGGGGAGGGCACAGATACGCAGTATTTT	CASSPLGEGTDTQYF
few	TRBV7-9	TRBD1	TRBJ1-1	TGTGCCAGCACCCAGGGGGGGACCACTGAAGCTTTCTTT	CASTQGGTTEAFF